The 6 T cell receptor beta chains listed next were all sequenced from one sample in a study of T cells in Graves' hyperthyroidism and ophthalmopathy (dated by TCRdb to the late 2010s). Library prep was done by multiplex PCR. Reads for this sample came from an Illumina HiSeq 2000. Amplification of TCR beta CDR3 regions was carried out from RNA transcripts. The TCR CDR3 was subjected to a first round of RT-PCR using the HTBI primer set and the Qiagen OneStep RT-PCR kit. Starting from the raw public reads, TCRdb applied fastp trimming at Q25, assembled clones with MiXCR and retained in-frame beta chains. One record per CDR3 amino acid sequence lists the most common genes and DNA. This sample holds around 300,000 distinct CDR3 sequences; 22% were observed only once. The leading ten clones occupy roughly 60% of the sample. The sample consisted of blood. These receptor sequences come from a man aged 25-45 years with Graves' ophthalmopathy.

This clonotype was observed a handful of times. The chain couples TRBV7-2 to TRBJ1-1, with D possibly matching TRBD1 (6 bases). The V gene's germline CDR1 is SGHTA and CDR2 FQGNSA. Trimming left V 1 base short and J 5 bases short, with 14 bases between. The CDR3 totals 15 residues. In DNA, the CDR3 is TGTGCCAGCAGCTTAGGGCGGGCAGGGGAGACTGAAGCTTTCTTT. It encodes CASSLGRAGETEAFF.

At least ten counts were recorded for this clonotype. The V call is TRBV6-1, the J call TRBJ1-1; D remains ambiguous. The germline gives CDR1 MNHNS, CDR2 SASEGT. The length of the CDR3 is 14 residues. V dropped 7 bases and J dropped 0 bases, with 12 bases sitting between them. CDR3 nucleotides: TGTGCCAGCACACAACAGATCTTGAACACTGAAGCTTTCTTT. It translates to CASTQQILNTEAFF.

This chain links TRBV6-1 with TRBJ1-1; D gene ambiguous. The CDR3 runs to 11 residues. The V and J ends lost 6 bases and 6 bases respectively, with 8 bases between them. Germline assignment: CDR1 MNHNS and CDR2 SASEGT. CDR3 sequence: CASSPYSEAFF. In DNA, the CDR3 is TGTGCCAGCAGCCCCTACTCTGAAGCTTTCTTT.

V gene TRBV5-8 combines with J gene TRBJ1-2; D gene uncertain. The germline V and J ends were trimmed by 0 bases and 6 bases, with 12 bases remaining between them. Germline values: CDR1 SGHTS, CDR2 YDEGEE. This CDR3 comprises 14 residues. The CDR3 spells CASSLVVGLDGYTF. The CDR3, as DNA: TGTGCCAGCAGCTTGGTTGTAGGGCTTGATGGCTACACCTTC.

This clonotype has only a few counts. The chain uses TRBV29-1 and TRBJ1-4; D is ambiguous. The CDR3 is 13 residues long. With 1 base removed from V and 4 bases from J, the gap between germline ends came to 7 bases. Germline CDR1 reads SQVTM; CDR2 reads ANQGSEA. CDR3 in DNA: TGCAGCGTTGAAGGAGGGTTTAATGAAAAACTGTTTTTT. Its protein product is CSVEGGFNEKLFF.

In this sample, this clonotype turned up a few times. The chain uses TRBV7-3 and TRBJ2-3, with unresolved D. Trimming shortened V by 2 bases and J by 4 bases, and 10 bases separated the two germline ends. The CDR3 contains 14 residues. Per germline, CDR1 SGHTA and CDR2 FQGTGA. CDR3 residues: CASSLRSSPDTQYF. CDR3 bases: TGTGCCAGCAGCTTACGGAGTTCCCCAGATACGCAGTATTTT.